The 13 T cell receptor beta chains below come from one sample, sequenced in a study of blood T cells in healthy people across ages. A second PCR of roughly 7 to 11 cycles used a sample-barcoded 5' primer and a J-beta primer mix. Via MiXCR, TCRdb re-called the 5' RACE reads, giving one row per CDR3 protein. The repertoire holds fewer than 800,000 distinct CDR3 sequences, with just under 25% as singletons. These data also formed part of another study, on T cells of mothers and their children.

Sequencing was done on a sample of blood. The source is a boy under 18 in good health.

This clonotype has just a few counts. The chain carries TRBV7-9 and TRBJ2-1; D not certain. This CDR3 comprises 15 residues. V was pared by 5 bases and J by 3 bases, with 14 bases between. Germline CDR1 reads SEHNR; CDR2 reads FQNEAQ (reference sequence). The CDR3 region has the DNA TGTGCCAGCAGCCCCTCATCCGCTGGCTACAATGAGCAGTTCTTC. Its protein product is CASSPSSAGYNEQFF.

V and J are TRBV20-1 and TRBJ1-1; D unresolved. This CDR3 contains 12 residues. Trimming removed 2 bases at V and 1 base at J, with 5 bases between. Germline V gives CDR1 DFQATT, CDR2 SNEGSKA (reference sequence). CDR3 region: CSARNGNTEAFF. DNA of the CDR3: TGCAGTGCTAGAAATGGGAACACTGAAGCTTTCTTT.

This clonotype was detected only a few times. This sequence joins TRBV4-2 and TRBJ1-2, with D unclear. Germline loops: CDR1 LGHNA, CDR2 YNFKEQ. Trimming took off 5 bases at V and 8 bases at J, with 15 bases between the two ends. This CDR3 is built from 13 residues. The CDR3 loop is CASSLDRTDGYTF. CDR3 DNA sequence: TGTGCCAGCAGCTTGGACCGGACGGACGGCTACACCTTC.

This clonotype has just a few counts. The chain links TRBV6-6 to TRBJ2-7; a possible D gene is TRBD2 (6 bases). Germline-derived CDR1 and CDR2 are MNHNY and SVGAGI (reference sequence). The CDR3 length is 14 residues. V was pared by 8 bases and J by 2 bases, with 16 bases between. The CDR3 nucleotides are TGTGCCAGCGGAGGGGTTTCCACTCCCTACGAGCAGTACTTC. It is translated as CASGGVSTPYEQYF.

This clonotype was detected a few times. The chain recombines TRBV27 with TRBJ1-1; D gene uncertain. V dropped 3 bases and J dropped 1 base, with 6 bases sitting between them. Per germline, CDR1 MNHEY and CDR2 SMNVEV (reference sequence). The CDR3 spans 13 residues. In DNA form, the CDR3 reads TGTGCCAGCAGTTTTACAAAGAACACTGAAGCTTTCTTT. It is translated as CASSFTKNTEAFF.

This clonotype was seen only a few times. The genes are TRBV4-1 and TRBJ2-1, with 10 positions matching TRBD2. The CDR3 is 16 amino acids. Germline-derived CDR1 and CDR2 are MGHRA and YSYEKL. V lost 0 bases to trimming and J lost 8 bases; unmatched junction nucleotides: 7. CDR3 nucleotides: TGCGCCAGCAGCCAAGAAACTAGCGGGACTAGGGATGAGCAGTTCTTC. Its protein product is CASSQETSGTRDEQFF.

The chain combines TRBV2 with TRBJ2-2, with TRBD1 identical over 8 bases. There are 15 residues in the CDR3. The junction had 4 bases not matched to a gene; V was cut back by 4 bases and J by 3 bases. Germline CDR1 reads SNHLY; CDR2 reads FYNNEI. CDR3 amino acids: CASSGQGRDTGELFF. CDR3 bases: TGTGCCAGCAGTGGACAGGGGCGGGACACCGGGGAGCTGTTTTTT.

V is TRBV7-6 and J is TRBJ2-5; 13 bases fit TRBD2. Germline CDR1 and CDR2: SGHVS and FNYEAQ. This CDR3 region has 15 residues. V dropped 5 bases and J dropped 3; count of bases not matched to a gene: 3. The CDR3: CASSGGTSGKETQYF. The CDR3 DNA sequence: TGTGCCAGCAGCGGCGGGACTAGCGGGAAAGAGACCCAGTACTTC.

This clonotype was counted many times. The V gene is TRBV11-1, the J gene TRBJ2-5; TRBD2 matches 15 bases. The better agreement between TRBJ2-1 and the DNA end casts doubt on the J call. The CDR3 extends over 15 amino acids. CDR1 and CDR2 from the germline V gene are SGHAT and FQDESV (reference sequence). The CDR3 DNA follows: TGTGCCAGCAGCTCGGGACTAGCGGGAGGCGATGAGCAGTTCTTC. It yields the protein CASSSGLAGGDEQFF.

CDR3 sequence (DNA): TGTGCCAGCAGTTTATTTACAGATCTAGAGCAGTACTTC. As protein: CASSLFTDLEQYF. The chain is built from TRBV28 and TRBJ2-5, with D unresolved. The V end lost 1 base, the J end lost 11 bases, and 14 bases lay between the germline ends. Per germline, CDR1 MDHEN and CDR2 SYDVKM. The CDR3 is 13 residues long.

The J gene is TRBJ2-1, the V gene TRBV10-3, with unresolved D. This CDR3 region has 17 residues. Germline CDR1 reads ENHRY; CDR2 reads SYGVKD. The germline V and J ends were trimmed by 2 bases and 1 base, with 15 bases remaining between them. The CDR3 region has the DNA TGTGCCATCAGTGAGCCATTGTACCCCAAGTCCTACAATGAGCAGTTCTTC. Translated, it gives CAISEPLYPKSYNEQFF.

The chain couples TRBV7-3 to TRBJ2-7; D tentatively reads TRBD1 or TRBD2 (6 bases each). The CDR3 consists of 15 residues. Trimming left V 8 bases short and J 8 bases short, with 25 bases between. Germline-derived CDR1 and CDR2 are SGHTA and FQGTGA. The CDR3: CASVWGRDLTPQQYF. The CDR3 nucleotides are TGTGCCAGCGTATGGGGGCGGGATCTGACCCCGCAGCAGTACTTC. Supplemented by reference TRBV7-3 and TRBJ2-7, the full variable domain reads GAGVSQTPSNKVTEKGKYVELRCDPISGHTALYWYRQSLGQGPEFLIYFQGTGAADDSGLPNDRFFAVRPEGSVSTLKIQRTERGDSAVYLCASVWGRDLTPQQYFGPGTRLTVT.

This chain uses TRBV20-1 with TRBJ2-4; perhaps TRBD2 as D (5 bases). The length of the CDR3 is 13 residues. V lost 7 bases, J lost 7 bases, and 17 bases lay in between. Germline V CDR1 and CDR2: DFQATT, SNEGSKA (reference sequence). CDR3: CSVSQSGGNIQYF. The CDR3 DNA is TGCAGTGTGAGCCAATCAGGCGGGAACATTCAGTACTTC.